This T cell receptor (beta chain) was identified during a study of siplizumab effects on memory and regulatory T cells (dated by TCRdb to the late 2010s). In terms of the full investigation: The study looked at the effect of siplizumab, an anti-CD2 antibody, on alloreactive T-cell subsets in allogeneic mixed lymphocyte reactions made from human PBMCs. The full study reports these points: About 75-96% of proliferating CD4+ or CD8+ clones could not be given a naive or memory phenotype. Greater diversity appeared to be present in unstimulated naive T cells than in memory T cells, and a substantial contribution to the alloresponse seemed to be made by naive cells. Of the alloreactive CD4+ clones that could be mapped, the Treg-derived share averaged about 67% with siplizumab compared with approximately 25% in control reactions. Whether proliferating Tregs from siplizumab cultures were suppressive was not functionally confirmed. Siplizumab significantly reduced the cumulative frequency of alloreactive sequences traceable to unstimulated CD4+ memory T cells. Because sequences below about 10^-5 frequency were poorly captured, only a minor fraction of alloreactive clones could be mapped to unstimulated subsets.

Sorted unstimulated T cells and proliferating T cells recovered from mixed lymphocyte reactions were subjected to TCRbeta CDR3 sequencing. Fresh whole blood from about eleven HLA-typed healthy donors served as the source for isolating PBMCs. About this clone: This clone's antigen is unknown. Base qualities are missing; no much larger clone stands one base away.

Library preparation was by the immunoSEQ multiplex PCR assay. Approximately 93,000 TCR templates per sample were assayed by the deep sequencing platform. Genomic DNA extracted from sorted T cells was used for TCRbeta CDR3 sequencing. The authors' analysis ran thus. The R programming language was used for clonal analysis of the TCRbeta CDR3 data. Unstimulated samples were compared with post-reaction CFSE-low samples to define alloreactive CD4+ and CD8+ clones. Regulatory or non-regulatory origin of alloreactive CD4+ clones was assigned by matching sequences to the sorted unstimulated Treg and non-Treg repertoires. TCRdb's version of the immuneACCESS table is confined to in-frame rearrangements and falls short of the full clone set. An unresolved V gene accounts for under half of the shortfall where checked; the remainder is of unknown origin. The V and J calls and the clone size are those of that table, but D and trimming were determined from the DNA. The sample includes fewer than 80,000 clones, with 93% observed a single time. The top ten constitute less than 5.5% of the sample.

After removal of 1 base from V and 3 bases from J, the junction retains 12 bases not matched to a gene. CDR3 length: 20 amino acids, cysteine to phenylalanine. The only DNA kept is the CDR3, 60 bases in frame from the first base. The germline V gene provides CDR1 LGHNA and CDR2 YNFKEQ. The chain is encoded by TRBV4-2 joined to TRBJ2-5; TRBD2 lines up with 15 middle nucleotides. What was sequenced was CD8+ T cells sorted from blood. This TCR derives from a human donor in good health. The DNA is TGTGCCAGCAGCCAAGCAGGACTAGCGGGGGGGCCTGCTATTAAAGAGACCCAGTACTTC. This is translated as CASSQAGLAGGPAIKETQYF.